The source of this TCR beta chain is a study of T-cell memory formation after mild COVID-19. For the study at large: The TCR clusters were mostly specific to one donor. Broader study findings: Mainly in CM and EM were contracting CD4+ clones; CD8+ were in EMRA. Clones contracting day 15 to 85 were balanced CD4/CD8; later expanders leaned CD4+. The appearance of some responding clones in pre-infection memory suggested that cross-reactive memory joined.

Each CDR3 protein is one row after TCRdb ran MiXCR on the 5' RACE reads. The data hold approximately 500,000 distinct CDR3 sequences, with roughly 25% observed a single time. This clonotype came up a few times. The antigen is unknown. CDR1 is MGHRA, CDR2 YSYEKL, per germline. Trimming left V 0 bases short and J 1 base short, with 9 bases between. This CDR3 spans 16 amino acids. The sequence was collected from an adult woman who had mild COVID-19 (a few samples of this study predate the infection). Cell type and time point are not known. This chain links TRBV4-1 with TRBJ2-2; D ambiguous. The sample was PBMCs or a T cell subset sorted from them (not recorded which). The CDR3 region has the DNA TGCGCCAGCAGCCAAGATGGTTCAGGGAACACCGGGGAGCTGTTTTTT. Residues: CASSQDGSGNTGELFF.